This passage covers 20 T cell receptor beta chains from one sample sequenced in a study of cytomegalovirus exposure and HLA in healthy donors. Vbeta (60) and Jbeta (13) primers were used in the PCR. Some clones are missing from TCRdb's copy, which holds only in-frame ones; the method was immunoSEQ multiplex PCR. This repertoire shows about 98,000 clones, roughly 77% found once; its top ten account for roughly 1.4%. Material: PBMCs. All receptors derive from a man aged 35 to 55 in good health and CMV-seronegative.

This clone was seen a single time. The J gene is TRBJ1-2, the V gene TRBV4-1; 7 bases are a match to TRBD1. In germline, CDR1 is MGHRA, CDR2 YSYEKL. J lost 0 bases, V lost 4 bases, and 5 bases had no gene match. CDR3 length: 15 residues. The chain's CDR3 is CASSPGTATNYGYTF. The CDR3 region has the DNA TGCGCCAGCAGCCCCGGGACAGCGACTAACTATGGCTACACCTTC.

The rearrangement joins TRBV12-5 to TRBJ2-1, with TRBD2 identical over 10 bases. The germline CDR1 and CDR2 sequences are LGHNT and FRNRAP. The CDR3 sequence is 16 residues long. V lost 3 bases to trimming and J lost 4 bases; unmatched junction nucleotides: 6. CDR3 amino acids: CASGFFGLAEYNEQFF. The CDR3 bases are TGTGCTAGTGGTTTTTTTGGACTAGCGGAGTACAATGAGCAGTTCTTC. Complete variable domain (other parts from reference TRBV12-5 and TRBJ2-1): DARVTQTPRHKVTEMGQEVTMRCQPILGHNTVFWYRQTMMQGLELLAYFRNRAPLDDSGMPKDRFSAEMPDATLATLKIQPSEPRDSAVYFCASGFFGLAEYNEQFFGPGTRLTVL.

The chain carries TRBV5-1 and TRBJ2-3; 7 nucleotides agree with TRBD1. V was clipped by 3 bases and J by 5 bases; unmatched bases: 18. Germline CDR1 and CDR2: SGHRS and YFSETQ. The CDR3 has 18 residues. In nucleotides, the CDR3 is TGCGCCAGCAGCTACCTACCTAGTCGGGACAGAAGTATAGATACGCAGTATTTT. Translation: CASSYLPSRDRSIDTQYF.

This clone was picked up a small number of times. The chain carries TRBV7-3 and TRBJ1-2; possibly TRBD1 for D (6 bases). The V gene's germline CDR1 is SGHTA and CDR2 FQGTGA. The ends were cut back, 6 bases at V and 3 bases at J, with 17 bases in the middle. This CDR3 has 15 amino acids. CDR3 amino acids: CASSPNAKGDYGYTF. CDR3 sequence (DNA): TGTGCCAGCAGTCCGAACGCGAAGGGGGACTATGGCTACACCTTC.

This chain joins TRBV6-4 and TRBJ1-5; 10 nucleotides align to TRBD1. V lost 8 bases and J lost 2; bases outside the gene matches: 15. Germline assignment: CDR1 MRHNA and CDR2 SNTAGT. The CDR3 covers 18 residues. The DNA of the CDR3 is TGTGCCAGCCCCACCCGGGACAGGGGTACTAAAGGCAATCAGCCCCAGCATTTT. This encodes CASPTRDRGTKGNQPQHF.

In DNA, the CDR3 is TGTGCCAGCAGCTTGAGGATGGGACAGGGGATCTACGAGCAGTACTTC. It is translated as CASSLRMGQGIYEQYF. The V and J genes are TRBV5-4 and TRBJ2-7; 10 positions match TRBD1. CDR1 is SGHNT, CDR2 YYREEE, per germline (reference sequence). The CDR3 spans 16 residues. V dropped 1 base and J dropped 3; count of bases not matched to a gene: 7.

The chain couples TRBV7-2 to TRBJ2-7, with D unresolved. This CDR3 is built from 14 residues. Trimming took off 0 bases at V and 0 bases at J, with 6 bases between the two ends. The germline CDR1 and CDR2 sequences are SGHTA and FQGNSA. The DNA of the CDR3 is TGTGCCAGCAGCTTAGCGTCCCACTCCTACGAGCAGTACTTC. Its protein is CASSLASHSYEQYF.

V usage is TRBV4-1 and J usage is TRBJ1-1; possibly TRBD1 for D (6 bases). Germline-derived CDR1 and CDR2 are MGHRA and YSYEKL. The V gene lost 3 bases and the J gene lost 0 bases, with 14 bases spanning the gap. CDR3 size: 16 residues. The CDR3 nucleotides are TGCGCCAGCAGCCACCTACGGACAGAGATGAACACTGAAGCTTTCTTT. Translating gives CASSHLRTEMNTEAFF.

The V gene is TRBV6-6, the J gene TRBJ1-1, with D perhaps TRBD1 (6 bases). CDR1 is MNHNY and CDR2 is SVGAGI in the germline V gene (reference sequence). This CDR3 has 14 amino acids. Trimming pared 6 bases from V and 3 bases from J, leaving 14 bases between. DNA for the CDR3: TGTGCCAGCAGCCCTAGACAGGCCCACACTGAAGCTTTCTTT. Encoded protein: CASSPRQAHTEAFF.

CDR3 nucleotide sequence: TGTGCCACCAGCAGAGATACGTCGGGAGAGACCCAGTACTTC. Translating it yields CATSRDTSGETQYF. The chain employs TRBV15 and TRBJ2-5, with D unclear. Trimming took 0 bases from V and 4 from J, leaving 9 bases between them. The CDR3 spans 14 residues. Germline-derived CDR1 and CDR2 are LNHNV and YYDKDF (reference sequence).

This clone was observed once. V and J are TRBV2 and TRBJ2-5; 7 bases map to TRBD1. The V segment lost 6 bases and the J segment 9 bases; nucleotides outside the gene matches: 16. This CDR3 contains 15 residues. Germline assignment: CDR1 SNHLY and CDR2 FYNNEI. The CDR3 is CASSESSRGLEAQYF. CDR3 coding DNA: TGTGCCAGCAGCGAAAGCTCGAGGGGGCTGGAGGCCCAGTACTTC.

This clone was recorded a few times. Here the CDR3 DNA reads TGCGCCAGCAGTGGTAGCGGGGGTGGTTACAATGAGCAGTTCTTC. Its translation: CASSGSGGGYNEQFF. The V call is TRBV5-1, the J call TRBJ2-1; 9 bases map to TRBD2. Germline V gene lookup returns CDR1 SGHRS and CDR2 YFSETQ. The CDR3 is 15 amino acids. V gave up 5 bases and J gave up 4 bases; unmatched junction bases: 7.

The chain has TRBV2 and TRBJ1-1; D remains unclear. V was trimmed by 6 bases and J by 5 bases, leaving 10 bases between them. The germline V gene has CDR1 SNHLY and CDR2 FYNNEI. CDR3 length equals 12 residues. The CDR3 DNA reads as TGTGCCAGCAGGGCGGTTAGGACTGAAGCTTTCTTT. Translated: CASRAVRTEAFF. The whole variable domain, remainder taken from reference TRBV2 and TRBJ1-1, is EPEVTQTPSHQVTQMGQEVILRCVPISNHLYFYWYRQILGQKVEFLVSFYNNEISEKSEIFDDQFSVERPDGSNFTLKIRSTKLEDSAMYFCASRAVRTEAFFGQGTRLTVV.

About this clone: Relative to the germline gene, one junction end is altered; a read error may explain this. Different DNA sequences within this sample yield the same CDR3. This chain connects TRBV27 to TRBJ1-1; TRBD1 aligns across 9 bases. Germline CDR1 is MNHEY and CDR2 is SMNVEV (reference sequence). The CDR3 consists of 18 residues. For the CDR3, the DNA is TGTGCTAGCAGTTCCCCCGACAGGGGGAGGTATTCGTGGACTGAAGCTTTCTTT. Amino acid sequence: CASSSPDRGRYSWTEAFF.

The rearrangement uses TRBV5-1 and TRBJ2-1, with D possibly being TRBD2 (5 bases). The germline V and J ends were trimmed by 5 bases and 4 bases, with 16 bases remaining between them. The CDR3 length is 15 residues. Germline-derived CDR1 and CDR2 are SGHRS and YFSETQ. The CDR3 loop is CASRLAGPSYNEQFF. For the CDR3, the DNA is TGCGCCAGCAGACTGGCGGGTCCTTCTTACAATGAGCAGTTCTTC.

The CDR3, as DNA: TGTGCCAGCAGCCAAGTAGGGGGCATCCGGGATTCACCCCTCCACTTT. Protein sequence: CASSQVGGIRDSPLHF. The V gene is TRBV14, the J gene TRBJ1-6; 7 nucleotides agree with TRBD1. V lost 1 base, J lost 8 bases, and 8 bases stayed unmatched. The CDR3 runs 16 residues. Germline V gene sequence: CDR1 SGHDN, CDR2 FVKESK.

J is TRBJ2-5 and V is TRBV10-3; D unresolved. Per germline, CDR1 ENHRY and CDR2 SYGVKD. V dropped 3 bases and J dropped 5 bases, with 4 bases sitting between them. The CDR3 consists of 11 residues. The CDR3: CAISDRETQYF. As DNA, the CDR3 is TGTGCCATCAGTGATCGGGAGACCCAGTACTTC.

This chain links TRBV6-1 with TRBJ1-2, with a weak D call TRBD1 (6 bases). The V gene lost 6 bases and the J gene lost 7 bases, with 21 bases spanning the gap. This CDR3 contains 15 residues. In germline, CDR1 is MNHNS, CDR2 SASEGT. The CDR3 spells CASSDGLRGGTGYTF. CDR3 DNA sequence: TGTGCCAGCAGCGATGGACTGAGGGGGGGGACTGGCTACACCTTC.

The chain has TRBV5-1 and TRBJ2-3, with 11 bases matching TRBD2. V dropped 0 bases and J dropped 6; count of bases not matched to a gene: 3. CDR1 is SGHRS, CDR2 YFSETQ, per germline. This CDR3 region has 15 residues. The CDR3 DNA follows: TGCGCCAGCAGCTTGGCTAGCGGGGGGTTGGATACGCAGTATTTT. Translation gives CASSLASGGLDTQYF.

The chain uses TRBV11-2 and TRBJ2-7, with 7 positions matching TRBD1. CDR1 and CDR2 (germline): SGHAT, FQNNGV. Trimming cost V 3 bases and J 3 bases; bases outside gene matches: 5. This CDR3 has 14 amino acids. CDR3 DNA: TGTGCCAGCAGCTTCTCCCGACAGGGCTACGAGCAGTACTTC. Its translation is CASSFSRQGYEQYF.